This T cell receptor (beta chain) is from a study of regulatory T cells in long-lasting Graves disease. In building TCR beta libraries, iRepertoire HTBI primers were used together with Arm-PCR of CDR3 regions. TCRdb re-called the multiplex PCR reads with MiXCR, one entry per CDR3 protein. The data show hundreds of thousands of distinct CDR3 sequences, approximately 21% seen once. The time point denotes: persistent/refractory GD, antithyroid drugs over 5 years with positive TRAb. The TCR library was made from RNA that had been extracted from PBMCs in TRIzol. V dropped 3 bases and J dropped 4 bases, with 20 bases sitting between them. This CDR3 is built from 17 residues. Germline-derived CDR1 and CDR2 are MDHEN and SYDVKM.

The sample in question was peripheral blood mononuclear cells (PBMCs), obtained when the disease was refractory, from a patient treated with antithyroid drugs. The TCR was taken from a female donor with Graves disease. This sequence joins TRBV28 and TRBJ2-3; D is perhaps TRBD1 or TRBD2 (5 bases each). The CDR3 spells CASSFPPGTKGSDTQYF. CDR3 sequence (DNA): TGTGCCAGCAGTTTCCCCCCCGGGACCAAGGGGTCAGATACGCAGTATTTT.